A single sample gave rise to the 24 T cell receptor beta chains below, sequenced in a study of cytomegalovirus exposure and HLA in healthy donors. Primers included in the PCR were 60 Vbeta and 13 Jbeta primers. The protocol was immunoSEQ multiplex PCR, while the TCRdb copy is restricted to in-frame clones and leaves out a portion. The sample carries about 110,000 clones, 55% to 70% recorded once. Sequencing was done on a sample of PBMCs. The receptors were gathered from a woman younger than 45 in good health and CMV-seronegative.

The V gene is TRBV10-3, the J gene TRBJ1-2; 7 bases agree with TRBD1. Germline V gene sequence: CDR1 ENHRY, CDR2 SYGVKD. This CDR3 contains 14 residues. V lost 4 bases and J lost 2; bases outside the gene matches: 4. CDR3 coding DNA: TGTGCCATCAGTGCCTCACAGGGGAACTATGGCTACACCTTC. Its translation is CAISASQGNYGYTF.

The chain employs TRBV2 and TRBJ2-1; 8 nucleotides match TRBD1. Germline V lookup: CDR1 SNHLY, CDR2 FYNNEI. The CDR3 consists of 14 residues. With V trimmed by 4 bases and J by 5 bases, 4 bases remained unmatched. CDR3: CASSVQGENNEQFF. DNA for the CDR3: TGTGCCAGCAGTGTACAGGGGGAAAACAATGAGCAGTTCTTC.

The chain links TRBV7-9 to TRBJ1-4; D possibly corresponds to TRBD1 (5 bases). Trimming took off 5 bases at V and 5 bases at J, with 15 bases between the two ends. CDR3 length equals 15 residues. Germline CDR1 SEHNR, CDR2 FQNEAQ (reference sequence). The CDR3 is CASSLGARANEKLFF. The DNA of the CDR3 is TGTGCCAGCAGCCTAGGTGCCAGGGCAAATGAAAAACTGTTTTTT.

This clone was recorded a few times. CDR3 amino acids: CASSQSLDRRGEKLFF. The CDR3 nucleotides are TGCGCCAGCAGCCAGAGCCTGGACAGGCGGGGTGAAAAACTGTTTTTT. V usage is TRBV4-1 and J usage is TRBJ1-4; 7 nucleotides agree with TRBD1. CDR1 is MGHRA, CDR2 YSYEKL, per germline. With 3 bases clipped from V and 7 bases from J, the junction kept 11 bases outside the gene matches. The CDR3 has 16 residues.

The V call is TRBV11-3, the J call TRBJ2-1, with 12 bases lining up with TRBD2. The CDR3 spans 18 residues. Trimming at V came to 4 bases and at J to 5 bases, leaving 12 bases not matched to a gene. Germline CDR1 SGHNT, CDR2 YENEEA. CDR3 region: CASSSRLAGEGVHNEQFF. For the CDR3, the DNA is TGTGCCAGCAGCTCCCGACTAGCGGGAGAGGGGGTACACAATGAGCAGTTCTTC.

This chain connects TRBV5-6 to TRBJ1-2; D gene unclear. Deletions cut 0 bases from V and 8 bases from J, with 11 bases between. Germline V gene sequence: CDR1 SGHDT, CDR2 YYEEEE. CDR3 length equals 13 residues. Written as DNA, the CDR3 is TGTGCCAGCAGCTTGGGTGGGAGAGGAGGCTACACCTTC. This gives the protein CASSLGGRGGYTF.

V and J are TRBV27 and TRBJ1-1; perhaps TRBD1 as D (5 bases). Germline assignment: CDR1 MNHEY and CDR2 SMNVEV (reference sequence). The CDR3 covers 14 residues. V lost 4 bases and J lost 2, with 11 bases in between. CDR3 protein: CASSYGHSNTEAFF. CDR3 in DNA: TGTGCCAGCAGTTATGGACATTCAAACACTGAAGCTTTCTTT.

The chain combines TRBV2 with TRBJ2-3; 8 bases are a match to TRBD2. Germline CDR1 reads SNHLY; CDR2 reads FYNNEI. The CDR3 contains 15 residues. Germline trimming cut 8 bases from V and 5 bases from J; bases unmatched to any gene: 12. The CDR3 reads CASGLSGSRGDTQYF. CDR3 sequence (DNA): TGTGCCAGCGGACTGAGCGGGAGCCGTGGAGATACGCAGTATTTT.

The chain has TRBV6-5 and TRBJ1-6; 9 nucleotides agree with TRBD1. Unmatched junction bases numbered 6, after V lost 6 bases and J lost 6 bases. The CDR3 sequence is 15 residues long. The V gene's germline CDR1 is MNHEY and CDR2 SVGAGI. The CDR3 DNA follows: TGTGCCAGCAGCCAACAGGGGGCGTTTAATTCACCCCTCCACTTT. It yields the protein CASSQQGAFNSPLHF.

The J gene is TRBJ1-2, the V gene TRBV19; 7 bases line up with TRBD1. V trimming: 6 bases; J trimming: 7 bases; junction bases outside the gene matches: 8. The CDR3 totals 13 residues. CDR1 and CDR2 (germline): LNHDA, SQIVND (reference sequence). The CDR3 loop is CASSPYDRVGYTF. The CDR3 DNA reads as TGTGCCAGTAGCCCATATGACAGGGTTGGCTACACCTTC.

The CDR3 DNA sequence: TGCGCCAGCAGCCCGATCCGACAGGGAAATGGCTACACCTTC. Its translation is CASSPIRQGNGYTF. This sequence joins TRBV4-1 and TRBJ1-2; 7 bases are a match to TRBD1. Germline lookup yields CDR1 MGHRA and CDR2 YSYEKL. The length of the CDR3 is 14 residues. V was pared by 4 bases and J by 6 bases, with 8 bases of the junction left unmatched.

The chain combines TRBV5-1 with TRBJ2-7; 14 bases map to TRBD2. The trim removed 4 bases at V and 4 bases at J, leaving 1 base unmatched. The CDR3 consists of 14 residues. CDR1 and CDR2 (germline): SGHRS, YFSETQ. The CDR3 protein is CASSRTSGGYEQYF. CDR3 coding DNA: TGCGCCAGCAGCCGGACTAGCGGGGGGTACGAGCAGTACTTC.

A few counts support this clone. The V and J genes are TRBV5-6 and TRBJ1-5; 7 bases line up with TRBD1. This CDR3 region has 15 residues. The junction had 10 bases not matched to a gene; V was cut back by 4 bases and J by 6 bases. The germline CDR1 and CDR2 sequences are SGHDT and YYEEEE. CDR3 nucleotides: TGTGCCAGCAGCAAACACAGGGGAGTAGGTCAGCCCCAGCATTTT. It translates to CASSKHRGVGQPQHF.

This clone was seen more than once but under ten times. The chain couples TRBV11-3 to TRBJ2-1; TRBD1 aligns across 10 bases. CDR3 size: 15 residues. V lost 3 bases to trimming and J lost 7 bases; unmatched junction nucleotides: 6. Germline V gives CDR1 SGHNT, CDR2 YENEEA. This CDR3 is CASSFTGTGANEQFF. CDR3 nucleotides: TGTGCCAGCAGCTTCACAGGGACAGGGGCAAATGAGCAGTTCTTC.

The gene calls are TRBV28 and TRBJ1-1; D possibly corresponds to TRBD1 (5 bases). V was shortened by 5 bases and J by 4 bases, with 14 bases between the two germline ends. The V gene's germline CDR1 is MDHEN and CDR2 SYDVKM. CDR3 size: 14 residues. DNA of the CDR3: TGTGCCAGCAGTCTTCAGGGCGTCGGCACTGAAGCTTTCTTT. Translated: CASSLQGVGTEAFF.

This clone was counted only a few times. The CDR3 nucleotides are TGTGCCAGCAGTGTGGGGACAGGGCTTAATCAGCCCCAGCATTTT. As protein: CASSVGTGLNQPQHF. V usage is TRBV6-5 and J usage is TRBJ1-5, with TRBD1 matching 9 bases. Germline V lookup: CDR1 MNHEY, CDR2 SVGAGI. This CDR3 has 15 amino acids. Trimming at V came to 5 bases and at J to 4 bases, leaving 6 bases not matched to a gene.

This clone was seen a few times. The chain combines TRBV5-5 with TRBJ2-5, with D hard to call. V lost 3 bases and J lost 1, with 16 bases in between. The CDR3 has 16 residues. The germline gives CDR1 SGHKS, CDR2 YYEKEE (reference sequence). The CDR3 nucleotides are TGTGCCAGCAGCTCCCTCGGTCTGCTTCCCCAAGAGACCCAGTACTTC. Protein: CASSSLGLLPQETQYF. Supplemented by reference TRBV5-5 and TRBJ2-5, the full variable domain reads DAGVTQSPTHLIKTRGQQVTLRCSPISGHKSVSWYQQVLGQGPQFIFQYYEKEERGRGNFPDRFSARQFPNYSSELNVNALLLGDSALYLCASSSLGLLPQETQYFGPGTRLLVL.

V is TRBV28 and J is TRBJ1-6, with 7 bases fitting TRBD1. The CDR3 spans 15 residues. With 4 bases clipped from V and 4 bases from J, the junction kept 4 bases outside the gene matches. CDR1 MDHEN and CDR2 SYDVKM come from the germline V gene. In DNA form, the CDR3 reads TGTGCCAGCAGTTCCGGGACAGTTTATAATTCACCCCTCCACTTT. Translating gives CASSSGTVYNSPLHF. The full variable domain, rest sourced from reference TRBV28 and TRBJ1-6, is DVKVTQSSRYLVKRTGEKVFLECVQDMDHENMFWYRQDPGLGLRLIYFSYDVKMKEKGDIPEGYSVSREKKERFSLILESASTNQTSMYLCASSSGTVYNSPLHFGNGTRLTVT.

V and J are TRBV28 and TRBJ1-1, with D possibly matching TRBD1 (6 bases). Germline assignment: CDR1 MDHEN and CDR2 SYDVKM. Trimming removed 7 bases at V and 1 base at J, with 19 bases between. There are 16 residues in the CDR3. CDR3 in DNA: TGTGCCAGCAATAGGCCGGGTACAGGGACGAACACTGAAGCTTTCTTT. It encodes CASNRPGTGTNTEAFF.

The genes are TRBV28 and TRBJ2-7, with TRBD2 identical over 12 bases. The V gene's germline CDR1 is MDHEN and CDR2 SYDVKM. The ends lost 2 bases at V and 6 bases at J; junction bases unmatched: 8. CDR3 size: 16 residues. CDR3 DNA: TGTGCCAGCAGTTTAAGCGTACTAGCGGGAGGTCTCGAGCAGTACTTC. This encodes CASSLSVLAGGLEQYF. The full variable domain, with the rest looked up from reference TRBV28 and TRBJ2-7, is DVKVTQSSRYLVKRTGEKVFLECVQDMDHENMFWYRQDPGLGLRLIYFSYDVKMKEKGDIPEGYSVSREKKERFSLILESASTNQTSMYLCASSLSVLAGGLEQYFGPGTRLTVT.

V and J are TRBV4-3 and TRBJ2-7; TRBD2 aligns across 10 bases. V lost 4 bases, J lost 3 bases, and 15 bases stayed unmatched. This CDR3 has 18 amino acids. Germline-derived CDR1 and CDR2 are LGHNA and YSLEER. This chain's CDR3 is CASSRRRTSGISYYEQYF. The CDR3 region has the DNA TGCGCCAGCAGCCGCCGGAGGACTAGCGGAATTTCCTACTACGAGCAGTACTTC.

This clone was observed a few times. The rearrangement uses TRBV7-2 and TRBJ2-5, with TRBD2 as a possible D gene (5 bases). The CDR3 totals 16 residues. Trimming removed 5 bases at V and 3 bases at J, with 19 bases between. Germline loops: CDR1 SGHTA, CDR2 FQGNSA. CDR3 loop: CASSPNGPGLKETQYF. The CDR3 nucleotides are TGTGCCAGCAGCCCTAACGGACCAGGACTCAAAGAGACCCAGTACTTC.

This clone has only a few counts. The CDR3 reads CASSLDSFASGSREQYF. CDR3 DNA: TGTGCCAGCAGCTTAGATAGCTTTGCTAGCGGGAGTAGGGAGCAGTACTTC. The J gene is TRBJ2-7, the V gene TRBV11-2; 10 bases map to TRBD2. The germline gives CDR1 SGHAT, CDR2 FQNNGV. Losses at the gene ends were 0 bases for V and 7 bases for J; bases not matched to a gene: 12. The CDR3 covers 17 residues.

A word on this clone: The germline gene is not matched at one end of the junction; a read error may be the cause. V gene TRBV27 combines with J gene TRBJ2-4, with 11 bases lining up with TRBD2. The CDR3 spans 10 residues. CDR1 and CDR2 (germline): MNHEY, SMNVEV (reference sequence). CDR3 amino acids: CASITSGSNF. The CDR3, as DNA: TGTGCCAGCATCACTAGCGGGAGTAACTTC.